This note documents a single TCR beta chain sequence. Authors' methods: By means of reference gene primer amplification, nucleated cell counts were estimated. Clones were sequenced by immunoSEQ multiplex PCR, and TCRdb holds only the in-frame ones, with some missing. Clone size and the V and J calls come from that table; the DNA yielded D and trimming. The sample includes tens of thousands of clones, about nine tenths of them seen just once. The data were obtained in a study of blood T cell repertoires in COVID-19. About the study: The United States, Italy and Spain were the sources of the acute and convalescent COVID-19 samples. Nucleic acid was either cDNA or gDNA, and it came from T cells, B-cell-depleted T cells, or PBMCs.

J lost 15 bases, V lost 3 bases, and 12 bases had no gene match. The CDR3 is made up of 15 amino acids. Per germline, CDR1 WNHNN and CDR2 SYGVQD (reference sequence). Sample: peripheral blood. The receptor was derived from a woman over 75 with acute or convalescent COVID-19. The chain has TRBV10-1 and TRBJ2-1; TRBD1 agrees at 12 bases. CDR3 protein: CASSESGTGGIKRFF. The CDR3 DNA is TGCGCCAGCAGTGAATCCGGGACAGGGGGCATAAAGAGGTTCTTC.